The 31 T cell receptor beta chains in this list originate from one sample, sequenced in a study of cytomegalovirus exposure and HLA in healthy donors. The PCR used 60 Vbeta and 13 Jbeta primers. Data came from immunoSEQ multiplex PCR; TCRdb stores just in-frame clones and leaves some out. The sample lists 110,000 or so clones, more than 65% occurring once. Specimen: PBMCs. The receptors were gathered from a woman aged 18-35 years in good health and CMV-seronegative.

The chain employs TRBV4-2 and TRBJ1-5; D is ambiguous. Trimming left V 2 bases short and J 3 bases short, with 11 bases between. The length of the CDR3 is 15 residues. Germline V lookup: CDR1 LGHNA, CDR2 YNFKEQ. The CDR3 sequence is CASSQRSQSNQPQHF. CDR3 DNA sequence: TGTGCCAGCAGCCAACGGTCCCAATCCAATCAGCCCCAGCATTTT.

V usage is TRBV5-6 and J usage is TRBJ1-2, with unresolved D. The CDR3 loop spans 12 amino acids. Per germline, CDR1 SGHDT and CDR2 YYEEEE. V was trimmed by 2 bases and J by 11 bases, leaving 13 bases between them. The CDR3 loop reads CASSFGVAGYTF. The CDR3, as DNA: TGTGCCAGCAGCTTCGGGGTGGCAGGTTACACCTTC.

The chain uses TRBV4-2 and TRBJ2-1; 14 positions match TRBD2. Germline-derived CDR1 and CDR2 are LGHNA and YNFKEQ. CDR3 length equals 20 residues. V was clipped by 4 bases and J by 5 bases; unmatched bases: 16. This chain's CDR3 is CASSPRTGLAGAGRDNEQFF. The DNA of the CDR3 is TGTGCCAGCAGCCCGCGAACGGGACTAGCGGGAGCGGGGCGTGACAATGAGCAGTTCTTC.

This clone was detected only a few times. The rearrangement uses TRBV2 and TRBJ1-4; the D gene is possibly TRBD1 (5 bases). The CDR3 spans 16 residues. Per germline, CDR1 SNHLY and CDR2 FYNNEI. The ends were cut back, 8 bases at V and 0 bases at J, with 16 bases in the middle. CDR3 amino acids: CASDGGRGSTNEKLFF. The DNA of the CDR3 is TGTGCCAGCGACGGGGGACGGGGCTCAACTAATGAAAAACTGTTTTTT. Filled out from reference TRBV2 and TRBJ1-4, the complete variable domain reads EPEVTQTPSHQVTQMGQEVILRCVPISNHLYFYWYRQILGQKVEFLVSFYNNEISEKSEIFDDQFSVERPDGSNFTLKIRSTKLEDSAMYFCASDGGRGSTNEKLFFGSGTQLSVL.

The rearrangement joins TRBV2 to TRBJ2-2; D unclear. CDR3 size: 11 residues. The V end was cut by 8 bases, the J end by 4 bases, with 5 bases between. The V gene's germline CDR1 is SNHLY and CDR2 FYNNEI. This CDR3 is CASSSTGELFF. The CDR3 DNA reads as TGTGCCAGCTCCAGCACCGGGGAGCTGTTTTTT.

This chain joins TRBV10-3 and TRBJ1-2, with TRBD1 matching 9 bases. The CDR3 is made up of 15 amino acids. Trimming at V came to 8 bases and at J to 2 bases, leaving 9 bases not matched to a gene. CDR1 and CDR2 (germline): ENHRY, SYGVKD. CDR3: CAIATRQGGNYGYTF. The CDR3 coding sequence is TGTGCCATCGCCACAAGACAGGGGGGCAACTATGGCTACACCTTC.

CDR3 amino acids: CASSVAGGGTDTQYF. DNA of the CDR3: TGTGCCAGCAGCGTCGCGGGGGGGGGCACAGATACGCAGTATTTT. The rearrangement links TRBV9 to TRBJ2-3; 9 bases agree with TRBD2. Germline V gene sequence: CDR1 SGDLS, CDR2 YYNGEE. The CDR3 loop spans 15 amino acids. V was clipped by 2 bases and J by 1 base; unmatched bases: 2.

The gene calls are TRBV11-2 and TRBJ1-2; weak D call: TRBD1 (6 bases). Germline V CDR1 and CDR2: SGHAT, FQNNGV. This CDR3 has 16 residues. The V end was cut by 0 bases, the J end by 1 base, with 12 bases between. As DNA, the CDR3 is TGTGCCAGCAGCTTAGATGCGGGGGGCTTTAACTATGGCTACACCTTC. Its protein is CASSLDAGGFNYGYTF.

The chain is built from TRBV9 and TRBJ1-1; D perhaps matches TRBD1 (6 bases). CDR1 and CDR2 (germline): SGDLS, YYNGEE. The CDR3 runs 19 residues. The V gene lost 3 bases and the J gene lost 3 bases, with 27 bases spanning the gap. The CDR3, as DNA: TGTGCCAGCAGCGCATCGGGGGGGGCACTCACCTCAAAGGACACTGAAGCTTTCTTT. It yields the protein CASSASGGALTSKDTEAFF.

CDR3 sequence: CASSVGLAGTTDTQYF. For the CDR3, the DNA is TGTGCCAGCAGCGTAGGTCTAGCGGGAACCACAGATACGCAGTATTTT. The rearrangement uses TRBV9 and TRBJ2-3; TRBD2 matches at 9 bases. From germline, CDR1 is SGDLS and CDR2 YYNGEE. V lost 0 bases and J lost 2; bases outside the gene matches: 4. The CDR3 length is 16 residues.

Here the CDR3 reads CASSLVSSSPYNEQFF. CDR3 bases: TGTGCCAGCAGCTTAGTGTCTAGCTCCCCTTACAATGAGCAGTTCTTC. J is TRBJ2-1 and V is TRBV7-9; possible D gene TRBD2, 5 bases. The CDR3 loop spans 16 amino acids. Trimming took 1 base from V and 4 from J, leaving 14 bases between them. Germline lookup yields CDR1 SEHNR and CDR2 FQNEAQ (reference sequence).

The J gene is TRBJ1-2, the V gene TRBV6-5; 9 bases line up with TRBD1. Germline CDR1 and CDR2: MNHEY and SVGAGI. The CDR3 consists of 14 residues. V lost 6 bases, J lost 2 bases, and 4 bases stayed unmatched. CDR3 protein: CASRPDRGNYGYTF. The DNA of the CDR3 is TGTGCCAGCAGGCCAGACAGGGGGAACTATGGCTACACCTTC.

This clone has just a few counts. The chain couples TRBV7-9 to TRBJ2-7, with 8 bases that match TRBD2. CDR1 and CDR2 (germline): SEHNR, FQNEAQ (reference sequence). V gave up 5 bases and J gave up 6 bases; unmatched junction bases: 9. The CDR3 consists of 14 residues. CDR3 coding DNA: TGTGCCAGCAGCCCACTAGCGGTGCTCAGCGAGCAGTACTTC. Its translation: CASSPLAVLSEQYF.

The chain couples TRBV9 to TRBJ2-1; 8 bases agree with TRBD1. The V segment lost 0 bases and the J segment 4 bases; nucleotides outside the gene matches: 6. The CDR3 contains 16 residues. In germline, CDR1 is SGDLS, CDR2 YYNGEE. CDR3 coding DNA: TGTGCCAGCAGCGTAGGTAGGACAGGGTTATACAATGAGCAGTTCTTC. It yields the protein CASSVGRTGLYNEQFF.

The chain is built from TRBV7-8 and TRBJ2-5; TRBD1 might be the D (6 bases). The ends were cut back, 0 bases at V and 7 bases at J, with 18 bases in the middle. CDR3 length: 16 residues. In germline, CDR1 is SGHVS, CDR2 FQNEAQ. The CDR3 protein is CASSLAGASAGWTQYF. Here the CDR3 DNA reads TGTGCCAGCAGCTTAGCGGGGGCGTCTGCCGGTTGGACCCAGTACTTC. The full variable domain, in which reference TRBV7-8 and TRBJ2-5 provide the parts outside the CDR3, is GAGVSQSPRYKVAKRGQDVALRCDPISGHVSLFWYQQALGQGPEFLTYFQNEAQLDKSGLPSDRFFAERPEGSVSTLKIQRTQQEDSAVYLCASSLAGASAGWTQYFGPGTRLLVL.

The CDR3, as DNA: TGTGCCAGTAGTATAGCGAATCAGCCCCAGCATTTT. The encoded protein is CASSIANQPQHF. The chain joins TRBV19 to TRBJ1-5; D gene unclear. The CDR3 length is 12 residues. V was shortened by 1 base and J by 4 bases, with 2 bases between the two germline ends. In germline, CDR1 is LNHDA, CDR2 SQIVND (reference sequence).

The chain is built from TRBV19 and TRBJ1-4; D uncertain. V lost 6 bases to trimming and J lost 8 bases, with 19 bases between them. CDR3 length equals 15 residues. The germline CDR1 and CDR2 sequences are LNHDA and SQIVND (reference sequence). CDR3 nucleotide sequence: TGTGCCAGTAGCCGACTAGGCCCCTCGGGGGAAAAACTGTTTTTT. It yields the protein CASSRLGPSGEKLFF.

This clone was detected only a few times. CDR3 loop: CASSSRGRAFYNEQFF. The CDR3 nucleotides are TGTGCCAGCTCTAGCCGGGGGAGGGCCTTCTACAATGAGCAGTTCTTC. The rearrangement joins TRBV5-6 to TRBJ2-1, with 7 bases matching TRBD2. V lost 7 bases to trimming and J lost 3 bases; unmatched junction nucleotides: 13. CDR1 and CDR2 (germline): SGHDT, YYEEEE. CDR3 size: 16 residues.

The gene calls are TRBV2 and TRBJ2-7, with D maybe TRBD2 (5 bases). The germline V and J ends were trimmed by 1 base and 4 bases, with 17 bases remaining between them. Germline CDR1 and CDR2: SNHLY and FYNNEI. CDR3 length equals 16 residues. The DNA for the CDR3 is TGTGCCAGCAGTGAAGGGGTCAGGCCGAGGGTGTACGAGCAGTACTTC. It yields the protein CASSEGVRPRVYEQYF.

This clone was detected only a few times. The genes are TRBV11-2 and TRBJ1-1, with 7 bases lining up with TRBD1. CDR3 length: 16 residues. Per the germline V gene, CDR1 is SGHAT and CDR2 is FQNNGV. Trimming took 3 bases from V and 1 from J; bases not matched to a gene: 8. For the CDR3, the DNA is TGTGCCAGCAGCTTTTCGGGACAGAGAAAGAACACTGAAGCTTTCTTT. Residues: CASSFSGQRKNTEAFF.

This clone was counted a few times. The chain joins TRBV5-1 to TRBJ2-7; D perhaps matches TRBD2 (6 bases). Germline CDR1 is SGHRS and CDR2 is YFSETQ. The CDR3 loop spans 13 amino acids. Trimming removed 3 bases from V and 4 bases from J, with 11 bases in between. The CDR3 region is CASSSREDYEQYF. The CDR3 nucleotides read TGCGCCAGCAGCTCCAGGGAGGATTACGAGCAGTACTTC. The complete variable domain, with remaining parts taken from reference TRBV5-1 and TRBJ2-7, reads KAGVTQTPRYLIKTRGQQVTLSCSPISGHRSVSWYQQTPGQGLQFLFEYFSETQRNKGNFPGRFSGRQFSNSRSEMNVSTLELGDSALYLCASSSREDYEQYFGPGTRLTVT.

The chain joins TRBV2 to TRBJ1-1; 9 positions agree with TRBD1. Germline V gives CDR1 SNHLY, CDR2 FYNNEI. The trim removed 4 bases at V and 7 bases at J, leaving 4 bases unmatched. CDR3 size: 13 residues. CDR3 DNA sequence: TGTGCCAGCAGTGGACAGGGGGGATATGAAGCTTTCTTT. It yields the protein CASSGQGGYEAFF.

About this clone: At one boundary the junction diverges from the germline segment, which might be a read error. The chain recombines TRBV4-1 with TRBJ2-2, with 7 positions matching TRBD2. The CDR3 length is 15 residues. CDR1 and CDR2 (germline): MGHRA, YSYEKL. The CDR3 loop is CASRKEGGNPGELFF. CDR3 in DNA: TGCGCCAGCAGGAAGGAGGGAGGGAACCCCGGGGAGCTGTTTTTT.

The chain employs TRBV7-2 and TRBJ1-2, with D possibly TRBD1 on 6 matching bases. V gave up 5 bases and J gave up 8 bases, with 18 bases separating them. From germline, CDR1 is SGHTA and CDR2 FQGNSA. The CDR3 is made up of 14 amino acids. The CDR3, as DNA: TGTGCCAGCAGCCCTCGCGACAGGCTGGGCGGCTACACCTTC. It yields the protein CASSPRDRLGGYTF.

The V gene is TRBV18, the J gene TRBJ1-5, with 8 bases that match TRBD1. V shed 3 bases and J 6 bases; nucleotides not matched to a gene: 1. CDR1 is KGHSH and CDR2 is LQKENI in the germline V gene. This CDR3 is built from 13 residues. CDR3 protein: CASSPQGAQPQHF. In DNA, the CDR3 is TGTGCCAGCTCACCCCAGGGGGCTCAGCCCCAGCATTTT. The full variable domain, in which reference TRBV18 and TRBJ1-5 provide the parts outside the CDR3, is NAGVMQNPRHLVRRRGQEARLRCSPMKGHSHVYWYRQLPEEGLKFMVYLQKENIIDESGMPKERFSAEFPKEGPSILRIQQVVRGDSAAYFCASSPQGAQPQHFGDGTRLSIL.

The CDR3 is CAWSGGLGQPQHF. Here the CDR3 DNA reads TGTGCCTGGAGTGGGGGCCTTGGTCAGCCCCAGCATTTT. The chain recombines TRBV30 with TRBJ1-5; D perhaps matches TRBD1 (5 bases). This CDR3 is built from 13 residues. Germline V gives CDR1 GTSNPN, CDR2 SVGIG (reference sequence). V shed 1 base and J shed 6 bases, with 10 bases lying between them.

This chain uses TRBV7-9 with TRBJ2-2, with D perhaps matching TRBD2 (6 bases). This CDR3 has 16 residues. Germline values: CDR1 SEHNR, CDR2 FQNEAQ (reference sequence). Between the trimmed V and J ends, which lost 3 bases and 5 bases, there was a span of 16 bases. The CDR3 DNA sequence: TGTGCCAGCAGCTTCCCCCGGGCGGGATCGACCGGGGAGCTGTTTTTT. Protein: CASSFPRAGSTGELFF.

The rearrangement uses TRBV11-2 and TRBJ1-5, with D possibly matching TRBD1 (5 bases). V lost 0 bases and J 2 bases, leaving 14 bases between the germline ends. CDR1 is SGHAT, CDR2 FQNNGV, per germline. This CDR3 is built from 17 residues. In DNA, the CDR3 is TGTGCCAGCAGCTTAGATGAAAGGGGTCCTGGCAATCAGCCCCAGCATTTT. Its protein is CASSLDERGPGNQPQHF. The variable domain in full, with the rest retrieved from reference TRBV11-2 and TRBJ1-5, is EAGVAQSPRYKIIEKRQSVAFWCNPISGHATLYWYQQILGQGPKLLIQFQNNGVVDDSQLPKDRFSAERLKGVDSTLKIQPAKLEDSAVYLCASSLDERGPGNQPQHFGDGTRLSIL.

This chain joins TRBV7-9 and TRBJ2-3; weak D call: TRBD1 (5 bases). This CDR3 has 12 amino acids. Trimming stripped 6 bases from V and 5 bases from J, with 9 bases between. Germline CDR1 and CDR2: SEHNR and FQNEAQ (reference sequence). The CDR3 spells CASSFQGDTQYF. CDR3 nucleotides: TGTGCCAGCAGTTTCCAGGGAGATACGCAGTATTTT.

The genes are TRBV11-2 and TRBJ2-7; 10 nucleotides match TRBD2. V shed 3 bases, J shed 3 bases, and the junction held 5 bases outside the gene matches. Germline values: CDR1 SGHAT, CDR2 FQNNGV. The CDR3 is 15 residues long. CDR3 protein: CASSLRGTSDYEQYF. CDR3 in DNA: TGTGCCAGCAGCTTGAGGGGGACTAGCGACTACGAGCAGTACTTC.

The chain joins TRBV27 to TRBJ1-1, with TRBD1 matching over 12 bases. The germline V gene has CDR1 MNHEY and CDR2 SMNVEV (reference sequence). CDR3 length: 20 amino acids. The ends lost 0 bases at V and 0 bases at J; junction bases unmatched: 11. CDR3 region: CASSLSWDRGHNRVNTEAFF. The CDR3 DNA follows: TGTGCCAGCAGTTTATCTTGGGACAGGGGGCATAATCGGGTGAACACTGAAGCTTTCTTT.